This T cell receptor beta chain was sequenced during a study of OX40 agonist ivuxolimab in advanced cancers. As for the study in general: The drug used for patients, ivuxolimab, was an agonistic anti-OX40 (CD134) antibody. Hepatocellular carcinoma, melanoma, renal cell or head and neck cancer occurred in dose-escalation patients.

The CDR3 totals 12 residues. CDR1 and CDR2 (germline): SEHNR, FQNEAQ (reference sequence). V was clipped by 7 bases and J by 16 bases, with 20 bases between them. The repertoire was sequenced with immunoSEQ multiplex PCR; TCRdb's copy has only in-frame clones and lacks some. The sample holds tens of thousands of clones; more than 80% are singletons and the top ten take 2% to 2.5%. The gene calls are TRBV7-9 and TRBJ2-1; possibly TRBD1 or TRBD2 for D (6 bases each). The material sequenced was CD4+ or CD8+ T cells sorted from blood, taken in a trial of the OX40 agonist ivuxolimab. This TCR was sampled from an adult with an advanced solid tumor such as melanoma, head and neck, liver or kidney cancer. CDR3 residues: CASTSLGGPSFF. CDR3 bases: TGTGCCAGCACCTCCCTAGGGGGGCCTAGCTTCTTC. The entire variable domain, with the rest obtained from reference TRBV7-9 and TRBJ2-1, is as follows: DTGVSQNPRHKITKRGQNVTFRCDPISEHNRLYWYRQTLGQGPEFLTYFQNEAQLEKSRLLSDRFSAERPKGSFSTLEIQRTEQGDSAMYLCASTSLGGPSFFGPGTRLTVL.